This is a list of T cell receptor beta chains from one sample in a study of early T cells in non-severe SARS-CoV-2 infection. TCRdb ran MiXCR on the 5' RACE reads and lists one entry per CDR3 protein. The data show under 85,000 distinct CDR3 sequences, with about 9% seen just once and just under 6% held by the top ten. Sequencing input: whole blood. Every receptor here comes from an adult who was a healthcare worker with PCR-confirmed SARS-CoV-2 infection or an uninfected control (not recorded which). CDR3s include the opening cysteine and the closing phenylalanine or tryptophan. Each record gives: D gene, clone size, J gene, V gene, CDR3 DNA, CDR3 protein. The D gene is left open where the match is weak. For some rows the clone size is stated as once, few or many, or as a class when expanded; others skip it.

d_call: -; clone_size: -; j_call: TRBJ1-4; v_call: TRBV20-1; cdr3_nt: TGCAGTGCTAGAGCCACAGGGTCGACTAATGAAAAACTGTTTTTT; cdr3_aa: CSARATGSTNEKLFF
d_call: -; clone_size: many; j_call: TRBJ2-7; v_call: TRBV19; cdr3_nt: TGTGCCAGTAGTGATCAGGAGGGATACGAGCAGTACTTC; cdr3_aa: CASSDQEGYEQYF
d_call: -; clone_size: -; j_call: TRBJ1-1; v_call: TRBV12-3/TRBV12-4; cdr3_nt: TGTGCCAGCAGCACCGGCGGGACACTTGAAGCTTTCTTT; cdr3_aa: CASSTGGTLEAFF
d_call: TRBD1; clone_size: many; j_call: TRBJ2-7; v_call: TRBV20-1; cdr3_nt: TGCAGTGCCGCAGGGGGGACAGGGGAGAACGAGCAGTACTTC; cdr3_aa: CSAAGGTGENEQYF
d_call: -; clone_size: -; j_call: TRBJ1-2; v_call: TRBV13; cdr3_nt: TGTGCCAGCAGCTCGCAGGAGGGTAACTATGGCTACACCTTC; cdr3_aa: CASSSQEGNYGYTF
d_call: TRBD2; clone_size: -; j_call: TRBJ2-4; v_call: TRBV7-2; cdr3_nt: TGTGCCAGCAGCCCTAGCGGGAGGGGGATTCAGTACTTC; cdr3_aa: CASSPSGRGIQYF
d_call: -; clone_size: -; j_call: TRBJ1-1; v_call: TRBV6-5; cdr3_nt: TGTGCCAGCACTCTCGGCGGGCAGAGGACTGAAGCTTTCTTT; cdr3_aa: CASTLGGQRTEAFF
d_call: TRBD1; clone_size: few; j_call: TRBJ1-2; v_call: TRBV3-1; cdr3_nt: TGTGCCAGCAGCCAAACAGGGGGCGCAGGGCGCGGCTACACCTTC; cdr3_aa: CASSQTGGAGRGYTF
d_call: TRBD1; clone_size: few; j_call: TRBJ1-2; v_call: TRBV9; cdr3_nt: TGTGCCAGCAGCCCAACAGGGGCCCGTATCCTGAGGGAGGGCTACACCTTC; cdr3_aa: CASSPTGARILREGYTF
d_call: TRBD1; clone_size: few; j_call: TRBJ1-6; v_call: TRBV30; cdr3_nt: TGTGCCTGGGGGACAGGGGTGACGGATTCACCCCTCCACTTT; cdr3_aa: CAWGTGVTDSPLHF
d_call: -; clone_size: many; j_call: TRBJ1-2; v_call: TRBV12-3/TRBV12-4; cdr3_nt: TGTGCCAGCAGTTTTACTGAGGGATATGGCTACACCTTC; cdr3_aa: CASSFTEGYGYTF
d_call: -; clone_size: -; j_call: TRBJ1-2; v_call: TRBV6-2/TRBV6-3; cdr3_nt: TGTGCCAGCAGACAGGGCTCGTATGGCTACACCTTC; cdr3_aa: CASRQGSYGYTF
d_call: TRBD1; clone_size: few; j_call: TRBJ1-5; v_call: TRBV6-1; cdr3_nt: TGTGCCAGCGAAACGGGACAGGGGTTCAGGCAGCCCCAGCATTTT; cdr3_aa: CASETGQGFRQPQHF
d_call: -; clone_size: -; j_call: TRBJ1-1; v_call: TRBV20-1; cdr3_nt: TGCAGTGCTAGATTTACCGGCGGAAATACTGAAGCTTTCTTT; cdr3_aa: CSARFTGGNTEAFF
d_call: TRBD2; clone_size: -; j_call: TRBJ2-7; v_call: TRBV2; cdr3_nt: TGTGCCAGCAGGGGGGGGACTAGCGGCTACGAGCAGTACTTC; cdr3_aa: CASRGGTSGYEQYF
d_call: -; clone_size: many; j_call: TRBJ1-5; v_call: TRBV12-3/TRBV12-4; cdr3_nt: TGTGCCAGCAGTTTAGGGTCGGACATAGCCGAGCCATATAGCAATCAGCCCCAGCATTTT; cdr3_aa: CASSLGSDIAEPYSNQPQHF
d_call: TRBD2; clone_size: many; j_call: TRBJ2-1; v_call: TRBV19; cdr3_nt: TGTGCCAGTACCCCCTGGACTAGCGGAAGGCCCAATGAGCAGTTCTTC; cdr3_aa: CASTPWTSGRPNEQFF
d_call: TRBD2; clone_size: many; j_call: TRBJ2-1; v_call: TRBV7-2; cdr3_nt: TGTGCCAGCAGACGTACTAGCGGGAGGTCGGAGTCCTACAATGAGCAGTTCTTC; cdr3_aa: CASRRTSGRSESYNEQFF
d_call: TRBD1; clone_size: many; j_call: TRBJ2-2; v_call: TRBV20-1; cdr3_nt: TGCAGTGCTCCGCCGGGACAGGGCGGGGAGCTGTTTTTT; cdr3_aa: CSAPPGQGGELFF
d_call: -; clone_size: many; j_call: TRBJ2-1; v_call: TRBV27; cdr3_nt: TGTGCCAGCAGTTCCCACCCGGTAAATGAGCAGTTCTTC; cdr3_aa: CASSSHPVNEQFF
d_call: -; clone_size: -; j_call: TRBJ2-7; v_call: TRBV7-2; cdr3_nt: TGTGCCAGCAGCTCCGTGACCCAGCTCGAGCAGTACTTC; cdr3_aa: CASSSVTQLEQYF
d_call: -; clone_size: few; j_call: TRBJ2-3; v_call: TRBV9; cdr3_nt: TGTGCCAGCAGCGTAGGATTAGCACCAGATACGCAGTATTTT; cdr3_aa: CASSVGLAPDTQYF
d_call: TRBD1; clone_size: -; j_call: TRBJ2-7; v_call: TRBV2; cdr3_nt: TGTGCCAGCAGTAATGTCGGGACAGGTACCACCTACGAGCAGTACTTC; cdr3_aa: CASSNVGTGTTYEQYF